The rows below give T cell receptor beta chains drawn from one sample of a study of cytomegalovirus exposure and HLA in healthy donors. Produced via immunoSEQ multiplex PCR; TCRdb's table is partial and in-frame only. Of some 190,000 clones listed, 85% to 90% are singletons. The sample consisted of PBMCs. All receptors come from a woman aged 18-29 years in good health and CMV-seronegative. The CDR3 runs from the conserved cysteine through the conserved F or W. The D gene is left open where the match is weak. The listing skips clone size in some rows; elsewhere it reads once, few, many or a size class.

V gene: TRBV14
clone size: once
D gene: TRBD1
J gene: TRBJ2-7
CDR3 DNA: TGTGCCAGCAGCCAAGTGGCCGGGACAGGGGCCTTCTCCTACGAGCAGTACTTC
CDR3 protein: CASSQVAGTGAFSYEQYF

V gene: TRBV11-3
clone size: -
D gene: -
J gene: TRBJ2-5
CDR3 DNA: TGTGCCAGCAGCACGAGGGGGTCCGGGGAGACCCAGTACTTC
CDR3 protein: CASSTRGSGETQYF

V gene: TRBV6-1
clone size: -
D gene: TRBD1
J gene: TRBJ2-7
CDR3 DNA: TGTGCCAGCAGCCCGGGACAGTCCTACGAGCAGTACTTC
CDR3 protein: CASSPGQSYEQYF

V gene: TRBV4-3
clone size: -
D gene: TRBD2
J gene: TRBJ2-3
CDR3 DNA: TGCGCCAGCAGCCAAGATTTTCTACCCGGGGGGGCAGATACGCAGTATTTT
CDR3 protein: CASSQDFLPGGADTQYF

V gene: TRBV7-7
clone size: -
D gene: -
J gene: TRBJ2-5
CDR3 DNA: TGTGCTAGCAGCAAACGGGGAGAGACCCAGTACTTC
CDR3 protein: CASSKRGETQYF

V gene: TRBV15
clone size: -
D gene: TRBD2
J gene: TRBJ2-1
CDR3 DNA: TGTGCCACCAGCAGAGAGGGTAGCGGGGGAGGATACAATGAGCAGTTCTTC
CDR3 protein: CATSREGSGGGYNEQFF

V gene: TRBV7-2
clone size: -
D gene: -
J gene: TRBJ2-1
CDR3 DNA: TGTGCCAGCAGCCCATTCGAGCGGGCCGGTGAGCAGTTCTTC
CDR3 protein: CASSPFERAGEQFF

V gene: TRBV30
clone size: -
D gene: -
J gene: TRBJ2-3
CDR3 DNA: TGTGCCTGGAGTGAATTGTCGGGGGCGCAGTATTTT
CDR3 protein: CAWSELSGAQYF

V gene: TRBV9
clone size: -
D gene: -
J gene: TRBJ2-7
CDR3 DNA: TGTGCCAGCAGCGCTGGGACTTCTACCTACGAGCAGTACTTC
CDR3 protein: CASSAGTSTYEQYF

V gene: TRBV6-1
clone size: -
D gene: TRBD1
J gene: TRBJ1-2
CDR3 DNA: TGTGCCAGCAGGGATCAAGGGACAGCTTATGGCTACACCTTC
CDR3 protein: CASRDQGTAYGYTF

V gene: TRBV9
clone size: -
D gene: TRBD2
J gene: TRBJ2-1
CDR3 DNA: TGTGCCAGCAGCGTAGCAGCGGGAGCCTACAATGAGCAGTTCTTC
CDR3 protein: CASSVAAGAYNEQFF

V gene: TRBV9
clone size: -
D gene: TRBD2
J gene: TRBJ2-1
CDR3 DNA: TGTGCCAGCAGCGTAGGGGGACTAGCGGGGGGAAGCTCCTACAATGAGCAGTTCTTC
CDR3 protein: CASSVGGLAGGSSYNEQFF

V gene: TRBV25-1
clone size: -
D gene: TRBD1
J gene: TRBJ1-4
CDR3 DNA: TGTGCCAGCAGCCAGGGACAGGGTAATGAAAAACTGTTTTTT
CDR3 protein: CASSQGQGNEKLFF

V gene: TRBV11-2
clone size: -
D gene: -
J gene: TRBJ1-2
CDR3 DNA: TGTGCCAGCAGCTTAGAGGGCAGCCTTTGGGGCTACACCTTC
CDR3 protein: CASSLEGSLWGYTF

V gene: TRBV5-1
clone size: -
D gene: TRBD2
J gene: TRBJ2-1
CDR3 DNA: TGCGCCAGCAGCTTGCTAGCGGGGGGCCGCCCCTACAATGAGCAGTTCTTC
CDR3 protein: CASSLLAGGRPYNEQFF

V gene: TRBV2
clone size: -
D gene: -
J gene: TRBJ2-3
CDR3 DNA: TGTGCCAGCAGTGAAGCCGGGGACTTCTACACAGATACGCAGTATTTT
CDR3 protein: CASSEAGDFYTDTQYF

V gene: TRBV6-1
clone size: -
D gene: TRBD2
J gene: TRBJ2-7
CDR3 DNA: TGTGCCAGCAGTGAACTTAGCGGGGTGTCCTACGAGCAGTACTTC
CDR3 protein: CASSELSGVSYEQYF

V gene: TRBV6-4
clone size: -
D gene: TRBD1
J gene: TRBJ1-4
CDR3 DNA: TGTGCCAGCAGTGACTCGAAACAGGGGATTGAAAAACTGTTTTTT
CDR3 protein: CASSDSKQGIEKLFF

V gene: TRBV4-3
clone size: -
D gene: TRBD1
J gene: TRBJ1-2
CDR3 DNA: TGCGCCAGCAGCCGGGACAGGTCCTCTAACTATGGCTACACCTTC
CDR3 protein: CASSRDRSSNYGYTF

V gene: TRBV11-2
clone size: -
D gene: -
J gene: TRBJ1-1
CDR3 DNA: TGTGCCAGCAGCTTCGTAGGAGAAACTGAAGCTTTCTTT
CDR3 protein: CASSFVGETEAFF

V gene: TRBV14
clone size: -
D gene: TRBD1
J gene: TRBJ1-4
CDR3 DNA: TGTGCCAGCAGCCCTCGACAGGGCACTAATGAAAAACTGTTTTTT
CDR3 protein: CASSPRQGTNEKLFF

V gene: TRBV6-5
clone size: -
D gene: TRBD2
J gene: TRBJ2-3
CDR3 DNA: TGTGCCAGCTCCCCGGGGAGGGGAGCTACAGATACGCAGTATTTT
CDR3 protein: CASSPGRGATDTQYF

V gene: TRBV7-7
clone size: -
D gene: TRBD2
J gene: TRBJ2-5
CDR3 DNA: TGTGCTAGCAGCCTAGGCGGGGGGGGCCGTGAGACCCAGTACTTC
CDR3 protein: CASSLGGGGRETQYF

V gene: TRBV7-9
clone size: -
D gene: -
J gene: TRBJ1-1
CDR3 DNA: TGTGCCAGCAGCAGGACTGTGAACACTGAAGCTTTCTTT
CDR3 protein: CASSRTVNTEAFF

V gene: TRBV4-3
clone size: -
D gene: TRBD1
J gene: TRBJ2-3
CDR3 DNA: TGCGCCAGCAGCCAAGACGGGACAGCCAATTCGGGAGATACGCAGTATTTT
CDR3 protein: CASSQDGTANSGDTQYF

V gene: TRBV5-6
clone size: -
D gene: -
J gene: TRBJ1-2
CDR3 DNA: TGTGCCAGCAGCTTGGACAGGTCCTATGGCTACACCTTC
CDR3 protein: CASSLDRSYGYTF

V gene: TRBV28
clone size: -
D gene: -
J gene: TRBJ1-6
CDR3 DNA: TGTGCCATCTTGGCTGGCTATAATTCACCCCTCCACTTT
CDR3 protein: CAILAGYNSPLHF

V gene: TRBV6-6
clone size: -
D gene: TRBD2
J gene: TRBJ2-7
CDR3 DNA: TGTGCCAGCAGTACCCAAGCTAGCGGGTTCTCCTACGAGCAGTACTTC
CDR3 protein: CASSTQASGFSYEQYF

V gene: TRBV9
clone size: -
D gene: -
J gene: TRBJ2-3
CDR3 DNA: TGTGCCAGCAGCGAGACTAGAAATGTAGATACGCAGTATTTT
CDR3 protein: CASSETRNVDTQYF

V gene: TRBV6-5
clone size: once
D gene: -
J gene: TRBJ2-5
CDR3 DNA: TGTGCCAGCAGTTATTCACAGGGTCCGGCGGGAGAGACCCAGTACTTC
CDR3 protein: CASSYSQGPAGETQYF

V gene: TRBV6-5
clone size: -
D gene: -
J gene: TRBJ1-2
CDR3 DNA: TGTGCCAGCAGTTACGGGGGGAGCGGCTACACCTTC
CDR3 protein: CASSYGGSGYTF

V gene: TRBV5-5
clone size: -
D gene: -
J gene: TRBJ2-2
CDR3 DNA: TGTGCCAGCAGCCCCGCAGGGACCGGGGAGCTGTTTTTT
CDR3 protein: CASSPAGTGELFF

V gene: TRBV7-9
clone size: -
D gene: TRBD1
J gene: TRBJ1-2
CDR3 DNA: TGTGCCAGCAGCCAGGGACAGCTCTATGGCTACACCTTC
CDR3 protein: CASSQGQLYGYTF

V gene: TRBV5-4
clone size: once
D gene: -
J gene: TRBJ2-2
CDR3 DNA: TGTGCCAGCAGCTTGGCGCTTGGGGCAAACACCGGGGAGCTGTTTTTT
CDR3 protein: CASSLALGANTGELFF

V gene: TRBV9
clone size: -
D gene: TRBD2
J gene: TRBJ2-5
CDR3 DNA: TGTGCCAGCAGCGTAGGACTAGCGGGAGGGTATGAGACCCAGTACTTC
CDR3 protein: CASSVGLAGGYETQYF

V gene: TRBV6-1
clone size: -
D gene: TRBD1
J gene: TRBJ1-5
CDR3 DNA: TGTGCCAGCAGTGCGGCCGGGACAGGGGGATATCAGCCCCAGCATTTT
CDR3 protein: CASSAAGTGGYQPQHF

V gene: TRBV7-9
clone size: -
D gene: TRBD2
J gene: TRBJ2-3
CDR3 DNA: TGTGCCAGCAGCTTAGCGCTGAGGACTAGCGGGAGAGATACGCAGTATTTT
CDR3 protein: CASSLALRTSGRDTQYF

V gene: TRBV7-8
clone size: -
D gene: -
J gene: TRBJ2-7
CDR3 DNA: TGTGCCAGCTCGGCGCTACGGGACGAGCAGTACTTC
CDR3 protein: CASSALRDEQYF

V gene: TRBV19
clone size: few
D gene: -
J gene: TRBJ1-2
CDR3 DNA: TGTGCCAGTAACCAGGCAGCCTCTAACTATGGCTACACCTTC
CDR3 protein: CASNQAASNYGYTF

V gene: TRBV5-4
clone size: -
D gene: -
J gene: TRBJ2-5
CDR3 DNA: TGTGCCAGCAGCTTGGGACAGATAGAGACCCAGTACTTC
CDR3 protein: CASSLGQIETQYF